The source of this T cell receptor (beta chain) is a study of control samples from healthy donors and cancer patients. Produced via immunoSEQ multiplex PCR; TCRdb's table is partial and in-frame only. The table has approximately 180,000 clones, more than 85% seen once. There are 15 residues in the CDR3. Trimming removed 1 base from V and 2 bases from J, with 10 bases in between. CDR1 SEHNR and CDR2 FQNEAQ come from the germline V gene (reference sequence). The sample consisted of blood. The V gene is TRBV7-9, the J gene TRBJ2-3; D not certain. The source is a woman between 40 and 50 years old in good health. CDR3 protein: CASSLGSKDTDTQYF. Written as DNA, the CDR3 is TGTGCCAGCAGCTTAGGGTCCAAAGACACAGATACGCAGTATTTT.